Listed below are T cell receptor beta chains from one sample, sequenced in a study of blood T cell repertoires in COVID-19. Clones were read by immunoSEQ multiplex PCR, and TCRdb kept only the in-frame ones, dropping some. The sample yields about 260,000 clones, around 82% seen once. The sequencing sample was made of peripheral blood. Receptors originate from a woman aged 45-65 years who had recovered from COVID-19. The CDR3 runs from the conserved cysteine through the conserved F or W. The order of the fields is D gene, clone size, V gene, J gene, CDR3 protein, CDR3 DNA. A D gene is named only where the DNA matches it firmly. Rows give clone size only sometimes, using once, few, many, or a class for an expanded clone.

-,-,TRBV4-1,TRBJ2-1,CASSQDSGIGVEQFF,TGCGCCAGCAGCCAAGATTCCGGGATCGGGGTTGAGCAGTTCTTC
TRBD1,-,TRBV6-2/TRBV6-3,TRBJ2-1,CASSARDRKWNEQFF,TGTGCCAGCAGTGCTCGGGACAGGAAATGGAATGAGCAGTTCTTC
TRBD2,-,TRBV2,TRBJ2-5,CASTRRTGGETQYF,TGTGCCAGCACTCGCCGGACGGGGGGGGAGACCCAGTACTTC
-,-,TRBV18,TRBJ2-2,CASSSGANTGELFF,TGTGCCAGCTCTAGCGGAGCGAACACCGGGGAGCTGTTTTTT
-,-,TRBV14,TRBJ2-2,CASSRQGYAGELFF,TGTGCCAGCAGCCGGCAGGGGTACGCCGGGGAGCTGTTTTTT
-,-,TRBV19,TRBJ2-6,CASSILGLGGGIHSGANVLTF,TGTGCCAGTAGTATTCTGGGCCTTGGAGGAGGGATCCACTCTGGGGCCAACGTCCTGACTTTC
TRBD1,-,TRBV7-9,TRBJ1-4,CASSFYFSPKGQLNEKLFF,TGTGCCAGCAGCTTCTACTTTAGTCCTAAGGGACAGCTCAATGAAAAACTGTTTTTT
-,few,TRBV5-4,TRBJ1-5,CASSRGAGDSNQPQHF,TGTGCCAGCAGCCGTGGCGCAGGGGATAGCAATCAGCCCCAGCATTTT
-,few,TRBV29-1,TRBJ2-7,CSVEDAGDYEQYF,TGCAGCGTTGAAGACGCAGGGGACTACGAGCAGTACTTC
TRBD2,once,TRBV30,TRBJ2-7,CAWSQRGHSYEQYF,TGTGCCTGGAGTCAGCGGGGCCACTCCTACGAGCAGTACTTC
-,-,TRBV28,TRBJ1-2,CASSPGSMDGYTF,TGTGCCAGCAGCCCCGGGAGTATGGATGGCTACACCTTC
TRBD1,-,TRBV5-1,TRBJ1-1,CASRIQGANTEAFF,TGCGCCAGCAGGATACAGGGGGCGAACACTGAAGCTTTCTTT
TRBD1,-,TRBV19,TRBJ1-2,CASSIGPGQGGGYGYTF,TGTGCCAGTAGTATAGGCCCGGGACAGGGTGGCGGCTATGGCTACACCTTC
TRBD2,-,TRBV11-2,TRBJ2-2,CASTGTSGGTSTGELFF,TGTGCCAGCACCGGGACTAGCGGGGGTACTTCCACCGGGGAGCTGTTTTTT
-,-,TRBV4-3,TRBJ2-1,CASSQDRGYNEQFF,TGCGCCAGCAGCCAAGACCGCGGATACAATGAGCAGTTCTTC
TRBD1,-,TRBV7-2,TRBJ1-2,CASSLGTGLAYGYTF,TGTGCCAGCAGCTTGGGGACAGGGCTCGCTTATGGCTACACCTTC
TRBD1,-,TRBV18,TRBJ1-1,CASSPGQQNTEAFF,TGTGCCAGCTCACCGGGACAGCAAAACACTGAAGCTTTCTTT
TRBD1,-,TRBV6-6,TRBJ2-4,CASGTGSKNIQYF,TGTGCCAGCGGGACAGGATCCAAAAACATTCAGTACTTC
TRBD2,-,TRBV5-5,TRBJ2-1,CASSLDSRRTSGVF,TGTGCCAGCAGCTTGGACAGTCGCCGGACTAGCGGTGTCTTC
TRBD2,-,TRBV9,TRBJ2-7,CASSVTSGPYEQYF,TGTGCCAGCAGCGTGACTAGCGGGCCCTACGAGCAGTACTTC
TRBD1,-,TRBV6-5,TRBJ1-5,CASRRGQASNQPQHF,TGTGCCAGCAGGAGGGGACAGGCAAGCAATCAGCCCCAGCATTTT
TRBD2,-,TRBV6-2/TRBV6-3,TRBJ2-5,CASSLRAGGHHSQETQYF,TGTGCCAGCAGTTTGAGAGCGGGGGGGCATCATTCCCAAGAGACCCAGTACTTC
-,-,TRBV19,TRBJ2-1,CASADGSVYNEQFF,TGTGCCAGTGCTGACGGGAGTGTCTACAATGAGCAGTTCTTC
-,once,TRBV6-6,TRBJ1-2,CASSSPDRDYGYTF,TGTGCCAGCAGTTCGCCGGACAGAGATTATGGCTACACCTTC
TRBD1,-,TRBV27,TRBJ1-1,CASSQRQGAGDTEAFF,TGTGCCAGCAGTCAACGACAGGGGGCGGGGGACACTGAAGCTTTCTTT
TRBD2,-,TRBV9,TRBJ2-5,CASSVETGGPETQYF,TGTGCCAGCAGCGTAGAAACGGGGGGGCCGGAGACCCAGTACTTC
-,-,TRBV6-6,TRBJ2-7,CASSYSVSRSYEQYF,TGTGCCAGCAGTTACTCCGTATCCAGGTCCTACGAGCAGTACTTC
-,-,TRBV28,TRBJ2-7,CASAMSSYEQYF,TGTGCCAGCGCCATGAGCTCCTACGAGCAGTACTTC
TRBD2,once,TRBV6-6,TRBJ2-2,CASRVGGHTGELFF,TGTGCCAGCAGGGTGGGAGGGCACACCGGGGAGCTGTTTTTT
TRBD1,many,TRBV5-1,TRBJ1-1,CASSLRGQGPGAEAFF,TGCGCCAGCAGCTTGCGGGGACAGGGGCCTGGGGCTGAAGCTTTCTTT
-,-,TRBV19,TRBJ2-1,CASSMDGSQGEQFF,TGTGCCAGTAGTATGGACGGGAGTCAGGGTGAGCAGTTCTTC
-,-,TRBV5-1,TRBJ2-5,CASSIQETQYF,TGCGCCAGCAGCATACAAGAGACCCAGTACTTC
TRBD2,-,TRBV19,TRBJ2-1,CASSGTSGFSSYNEQFF,TGTGCCAGTAGTGGGACTAGCGGGTTTAGCTCCTACAATGAGCAGTTCTTC
-,-,TRBV27,TRBJ1-1,CASSPPEGNTEAFF,TGTGCCAGCAGTCCCCCGGAGGGGAACACTGAAGCTTTCTTT
-,-,TRBV27,TRBJ1-6,CASSSPLTGSNSPLHF,TGTGCCAGCAGCTCCCCCCTCACGGGGTCAAATTCACCCCTCCACTTT
-,-,TRBV3-1/TRBV3-2,TRBJ1-6,CASSPGVANSPLHF,TGTGCCAGCAGCCCCGGGGTCGCCAATTCACCCCTCCACTTT
TRBD1,-,TRBV28,TRBJ2-7,CASRAGTGFEQYF,TGTGCCAGCAGAGCCGGGACAGGGTTCGAGCAGTACTTC
TRBD2,once,TRBV4-1,TRBJ2-7,CASSQDHTSGGRSYEQYF,TGCGCCAGCAGCCAAGATCACACTAGCGGGGGCCGCTCCTACGAGCAGTACTTC
-,-,TRBV28,TRBJ2-7,CASSFATGIPYEQYF,TGTGCCAGCAGTTTTGCCACAGGAATCCCTTACGAGCAGTACTTC
-,-,TRBV5-1,TRBJ2-3,CASSRGNTDTQYF,TGCGCCAGCAGCCGCGGGAACACAGATACGCAGTATTTT
-,-,TRBV9,TRBJ2-1,CASSDRNEQFF,TGTGCCAGCAGCGACAGGAATGAGCAGTTCTTC
-,-,TRBV9,TRBJ1-1,CASSSSQGHPTEAFF,TGTGCCAGCAGCTCCTCTCAGGGACACCCCACTGAAGCTTTCTTT
-,-,TRBV9,TRBJ2-6,CASSVSRAGANVLTF,TGTGCCAGCAGCGTAAGTCGGGCTGGGGCCAACGTCCTGACTTTC
-,-,TRBV27,TRBJ2-5,CASRSTAGKAQYF,TGTGCCAGCAGATCCACCGCGGGGAAGGCCCAGTACTTC
-,-,TRBV3-1/TRBV3-2,TRBJ2-5,CASSQDYEETQYF,TGTGCCAGCAGCCAAGATTATGAAGAGACCCAGTACTTC
-,-,TRBV3-1/TRBV3-2,TRBJ1-4,CASSQTVISSEKLFF,TGTGCCAGCAGCCAGACAGTCATCTCGTCGGAAAAACTGTTTTTT
TRBD1,-,TRBV19,TRBJ1-1,CASSIRRGQHTEAFF,TGTGCCAGTAGTATTAGGAGGGGGCAGCACACTGAAGCTTTCTTT
TRBD1,-,TRBV28,TRBJ2-7,CASSLTGQIYEQYF,TGTGCCAGCAGTCTGACGGGACAGATCTACGAGCAGTACTTC
-,-,TRBV27,TRBJ2-7,CANTLGQGGSYEQYF,TGTGCCAACACCCTAGGGCAGGGGGGTTCCTACGAGCAGTACTTC
TRBD1,-,TRBV4-1,TRBJ2-2,CASSQAWGQGRSGELFF,TGCGCCAGCAGCCAAGCTTGGGGACAGGGGCGTTCCGGGGAGCTGTTTTTT
TRBD1,-,TRBV19,TRBJ1-5,CASGRQGEGQPQHF,TGTGCCAGTGGTAGACAGGGGGAGGGTCAGCCCCAGCATTTT
-,-,TRBV5-4,TRBJ1-1,CASSLGSGSEAFF,TGTGCCAGCAGCTTGGGTTCGGGGTCGGAAGCTTTCTTT